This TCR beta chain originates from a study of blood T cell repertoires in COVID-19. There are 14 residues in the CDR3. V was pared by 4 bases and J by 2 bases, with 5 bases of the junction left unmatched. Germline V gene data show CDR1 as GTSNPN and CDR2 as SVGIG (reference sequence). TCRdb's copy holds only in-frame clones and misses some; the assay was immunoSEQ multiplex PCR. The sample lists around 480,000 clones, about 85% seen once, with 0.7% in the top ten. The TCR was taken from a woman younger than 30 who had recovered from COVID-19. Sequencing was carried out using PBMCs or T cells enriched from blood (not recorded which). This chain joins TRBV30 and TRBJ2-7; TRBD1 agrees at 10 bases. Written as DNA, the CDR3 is TGTGCCTGGAAGACAGGGGGCGACACCTACGAGCAGTACTTC. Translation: CAWKTGGDTYEQYF.